These T cell receptor beta chains were read from a single sample in a study of tumor-infiltrating lymphocytes in primary liver carcinoma. TCRdb independently ran MiXCR on the multiplex PCR reads; one entry per CDR3 protein. The sample holds about 64,000 distinct CDR3 sequences; 71% are singletons and the top ten take around 44%. Sequencing was done on a sample of liver tumor tissue from sampling region 4. Receptor source: a man in his forties with primary liver carcinoma and hepatitis B virus infection. CDR3s leave out the opening cysteine and the closing phenylalanine or tryptophan.

TRBV11-2	ASSLDAGRTEAL
TRBV11-2	ASFITATWTVGTGELF
TRBV6-5	ASSEGDRGQPQH
TRBV11-2	ASSLEGLAWTDTQY
TRBV11-1	ASSSRGSIYEQY
TRBV6-1	ASNLAGGPYEQY
TRBV29-1	CVENTDTRY
TRBV12-3/TRBV12-4	ASSLTGELV
TRBV28	ACSLWGENTEAI
TRBV6-5	ASSPPSSYAGELY
TRBV11-1	AGSSPRDSSYEQY
TRBV28	ASSLEGAYGYA
TRBV10-3	ATRGETGANLLT
TRBV29-1	SVATGGTEAEQY